This T cell receptor beta chain was profiled in a study of blood T cell repertoires in COVID-19. Study background: There were acute and convalescent COVID-19 samples, and they came from the United States, Italy and Spain. Sources were T cells, B-cell-depleted T cells, or PBMCs; the material itself was cDNA or gDNA.

Clones were read by immunoSEQ multiplex PCR, and TCRdb kept only the in-frame ones, dropping some. The table has about 74,000 clones, about nine tenths seen once; the top ten hold roughly 1.5%. This CDR3 is 14 amino acids long. The trim removed 4 bases at V and 5 bases at J, leaving 8 bases unmatched. CDR1 is SGHRS, CDR2 YFSETQ, per germline. The sequencing input was peripheral blood. This TCR was recovered from a man aged 50-60 years with acute or convalescent COVID-19. V gene TRBV5-1 combines with J gene TRBJ2-5; 7 positions agree with TRBD2. CDR3 loop: CASSIGLVTETQYF. CDR3 coding DNA: TGCGCCAGCAGCATTGGACTAGTTACGGAGACCCAGTACTTC.